The rows below give T cell receptor beta chains drawn from one sample of a study of tumor-infiltrating lymphocytes in primary liver carcinoma. TCRdb itself ran the multiplex PCR reads through MiXCR, one entry per CDR3 protein. The sample carries about 200,000 distinct CDR3 sequences, 65% recorded once. Sequenced: peripheral blood. Receptors originate from a woman in her sixties or seventies with primary liver carcinoma and hepatitis B virus infection. CDR3s include the opening cysteine and the closing phenylalanine or tryptophan. D genes are given only for firm matches. Clone size is shown for a subset of rows, as once, few, many or a class of expanded clone.

TRBJ2-7 - TRBD2 TRBV11-2 CASSGLATYEQHF TGTGCCAGCTCGGGACTAGCGACATACGAGCAGCACTTC
TRBJ1-2 - - TRBV28 CAYRSAPWNGYTF TGTGCCTATAGGTCGGCCCCGTGGAATGGCTACACCTTC
TRBJ2-2 - - TRBV11-3 CASSSEAGELFF TGTGCCAGCAGCTCAGAGGCCGGGGAGCTGTTTTTT
TRBJ1-6 - - TRBV13 CVSSRTIGLKRNSPLHF TGTGTCAGCAGCCGAACAATAGGGCTGAAGAGAAATTCACCCCTCCACTTT
TRBJ2-1 - - TRBV12-3/TRBV12-4 CASMDGSTTLNEQFF TGTGCCAGCATGGACGGGTCTACAACCCTCAATGAGCAGTTCTTC
TRBJ2-1 - - TRBV7-3 CASSLGAASYNEQFF TGTGCCAGCAGCTTAGGGGCAGCCTCCTACAATGAGCAGTTCTTC
TRBJ2-3 few TRBD2 TRBV28 CASSLYGGGGAGGRRDTQYF TGTGCCAGCAGTTTATATGGCGGTGGAGGAGCGGGAGGGCGTCGAGATACGCAGTATTTT
TRBJ1-4 - - TRBV28 CASSFPGFNEKLFF TGTGCCAGCAGTTTCCCGGGCTTCAATGAAAAACTGTTTTTT
TRBJ2-1 many - TRBV10-3 CAISEGAGVGDNEQFF TGTGCCATCAGTGAGGGGGCAGGAGTCGGCGACAATGAGCAGTTCTTC
TRBJ1-5 - TRBD1 TRBV14 CASFPGGRGSNQPQHF TGTGCCAGCTTCCCAGGGGGGCGAGGGAGCAATCAGCCCCAGCATTTT
TRBJ1-4 - - TRBV12-3/TRBV12-4 CASSLSDRRNGKLFF TGTGCCAGCAGTTTATCGGACAGACGGAATGGAAAACTATTTTTT
TRBJ2-7 - TRBD1 TRBV11-2 CASNSSTEGGLTRWQYF TGTGCCAGCAACTCGTCCACTGAAGGGGGCCTCACTAGGTGGCAGTACTTC
TRBJ2-5 once TRBD1 TRBV29-1 CSVDAGGAETQYF TGCAGTGTTGATGCAGGGGGCGCGGAGACCCAGTACTTC
TRBJ2-6 - - TRBV4-2 CASSREESSSGANVLTF TGTGCCAGCAGCCGAGAAGAATCTAGCTCTGGGGCCAACGTCCTGACTTTC
TRBJ2-3 - TRBD2 TRBV5-4 CASSSPLGEGLGDTQYF TGTGCCAGCAGCTCCCCTTTGGGGGAGGGCCTGGGAGATACGCAGTATTTT
TRBJ2-7 many TRBD2 TRBV5-4 CASSFGTSGSYEQYF TGTGCCAGCAGCTTTGGGACTAGCGGATCCTACGAGCAGTACTTC
TRBJ2-3 many - TRBV11-2 CASSLGLDTQYF TGTGCCAGCAGCTTAGGTCTCGATACGCAGTATTTT
TRBJ2-4 few - TRBV4-1 CASSRPIYIQYF TGCGCCAGCAGCCGGCCTATTTACATTCAGTACTTC
TRBJ1-1 - - TRBV12-3/TRBV12-4 CATSLDQNTEAFF TGTGCCACTAGTTTAGACCAGAACACTGAAGCTTTCTTT
TRBJ2-2 - - TRBV28 CASTPQGEANTGELFF TGTGCCAGCACTCCCCAAGGGGAGGCAAACACCGGGGAGCTGTTTTTT
TRBJ2-2 many - TRBV5-5 CASSLGAGADTGELFF TGTGCCAGCAGCTTGGGGGCTGGGGCAGACACCGGGGAGCTGTTTTTT
TRBJ2-5 few - TRBV7-9 CASNPTEQETQYF TGTGCCAGCAACCCGACAGAGCAAGAGACCCAGTACTTC
TRBJ2-7 once - TRBV6-2/TRBV6-3 CASSQWAYKQYF TGTGCCAGCTCCCAGTGGGCCTACAAGCAGTACTTC
TRBJ1-6 - - TRBV12-3/TRBV12-4 CASSLGGGMNSPLHF TGTGCCAGCAGTTTGGGCGGAGGGATGAATTCACCCCTCCACTTT
TRBJ1-2 many TRBD1 TRBV12-3/TRBV12-4 CASSFRTGRGYTF TGTGCCAGCAGTTTTCGGACAGGACGTGGCTACACCTTC
TRBJ1-5 - - TRBV7-9 CASSLAWGEDQPQHF TGTGCCAGCAGCTTAGCGTGGGGGGAGGATCAGCCCCAGCATTTT
TRBJ2-2 - - TRBV5-1 CASKGSLGSGELFF TGCGCCAGCAAAGGATCGCTAGGGTCCGGGGAGCTGTTTTTT
TRBJ2-3 - TRBD1 TRBV20-1 CSARSGDRVSDTQYF TGCAGTGCTAGATCAGGGGACAGGGTTTCAGATACGCAGTATTTT
TRBJ2-1 - - TRBV10-3 CAISTARSYNEQFF TGTGCCATCAGTACGGCAAGGTCCTACAATGAGCAGTTCTTC
TRBJ2-1 - TRBD1 TRBV7-8 CASSSSARDRVSYNEQFF TGTGCCAGCAGCTCATCCGCGCGGGACAGGGTCTCCTACAATGAGCAGTTCTTC
TRBJ1-1 - TRBD1 TRBV12-3/TRBV12-4 CASSLWTGMNTEASF TGTGCCAGCAGTCTCTGGACAGGAATGAACACTGAAGCTTCCTTC
TRBJ1-1 - - TRBV11-2 CAGSSARGRGWEAFF TGTGCCGGCAGCTCTGCCAGGGGCCGAGGGTGGGAAGCTTTCTTT
TRBJ2-2 many TRBD1 TRBV6-1 CASSPKGQGGKNTGELFF TGTGCCAGCAGCCCTAAGGGACAAGGGGGCAAGAACACCGGGGAGCTGTTTTTT
TRBJ2-7 once - TRBV11-3 CASSLEKGPGSYEKYF TGTGCCAGCAGCTTAGAAAAAGGGCCCGGGTCCTACGAGAAGTACTTC
TRBJ1-5 many TRBD1 TRBV29-1 CSVGTGNQPQHF TGCAGCGTTGGGACAGGGAATCAGCCCCAGCATTTT
TRBJ2-5 many - TRBV29-1 CSVGGSRETQYF TGCAGCGTTGGGGGTAGCCGGGAGACCCAGTACTTC
TRBJ2-2 few - TRBV5-1 CASSSGSNTGELFF TGCGCCAGCAGCTCTGGCAGTAACACCGGGGAGCTGTTTTTT
TRBJ1-5 - - TRBV5-1 CASSLDAGPGQPQHF TGCGCCAGCAGCTTGGATGCAGGGCCTGGGCAGCCCCAGCATTTT
TRBJ1-1 few - TRBV29-1 CSGNEGGAKRTEAFF TGCAGCGGCAACGAGGGGGGGGCGAAGAGGACTGAAGCTTTCTTT
TRBJ2-3 few - TRBV5-1 CASSRSTEPAHTQYF TGCGCCAGCAGCCGTTCCACGGAACCCGCACATACGCAGTATTTT
TRBJ2-4 few TRBD2 TRBV6-2/TRBV6-3 CAGTNGDSGNIQYF TGTGCCGGCACCAACGGTGATAGCGGGAACATTCAGTACTTC
TRBJ1-4 - - TRBV5-1 CASSLAGTSNEKLFF TGCGCCAGCAGTTTGGCCGGGACGTCTAATGAAAAACTGTTTTTT
TRBJ2-7 few TRBD2 TRBV6-6 CASSSPSGRAQEQYF TGTGCCAGTAGTTCCCCTAGCGGGAGGGCCCAAGAGCAGTACTTC
TRBJ2-1 - - TRBV5-1 CSSSLGGGYNEQFF TGCAGCAGCAGCTTGGGAGGGGGCTACAATGAGCAGTTCTTC